The 13 T cell receptor beta chains reported below all come from one sample, sequenced in a study of identical twins. TCRdb re-called the 5' RACE reads through MiXCR, storing one row per CDR3 protein. This table has roughly 690,000 distinct CDR3 sequences, 21% appearing once. These sequences were also reported in another study, on T cells expressing NK-cell markers.

Input material: PBMCs. These TCRs come from a woman between 18 and 30 years old in good health.

The rearrangement links TRBV12-3 or TRBV12-4 to TRBJ2-4; tentative D call: TRBD2 (6 bases). With 6 bases removed from V and 8 bases from J, the gap between germline ends came to 20 bases. The CDR3 totals 15 residues. The CDR3 reads CASSPGPREKDIQYF. CDR3 sequence (DNA): TGTGCCAGCAGCCCCGGGCCCCGGGAGAAAGACATTCAGTACTTC.

The chain employs TRBV5-4 and TRBJ2-7; 11 bases map to TRBD2. This CDR3 region has 17 residues. Germline CDR1 reads SGHNT; CDR2 reads YYREEE (reference sequence). Germline trimming cut 3 bases from V and 0 bases from J; bases unmatched to any gene: 8. The CDR3 sequence is CASSSTGLAAPSYEQYF. CDR3 sequence (DNA): TGTGCCAGCAGCTCAACGGGACTAGCGGCTCCCTCCTACGAGCAGTACTTC.

This clonotype was seen more than once but under ten times. No DNA is shown, since the ends of the CDR3 on it are uncertain; the CDR3 is the one TCRdb lists. The CDR3 sequence is CASSFNSPVGQGAF. The V and J genes are TRBV6-2 or TRBV6-3 and TRBJ2-7; the table's D call TRBD1 went unverified against the DNA. The CDR3 length is 14 residues, termini included. CDR1 is MNHEY, CDR2 SVGEGT, per germline.

This clonotype was seen a few times. The chain uses TRBV29-1 and TRBJ2-5, with D possibly called TRBD1 or TRBD2 (5 bases each). With 4 bases removed from V and 7 bases from J, the gap between germline ends came to 7 bases. Germline loops: CDR1 SQVTM, CDR2 ANQGSEA. This CDR3 has 10 residues. The CDR3 spells CSVVGGTQYF. The CDR3 DNA reads TGCAGCGTTGTTGGGGGGACCCAGTACTTC.

This clonotype came up a few times. The chain combines TRBV3-1 with TRBJ2-3, with D tentatively TRBD2 (6 bases). The CDR3 runs to 14 residues. V shed 7 bases and J shed 2 bases, with 13 bases lying between them. Germline V gene lookup returns CDR1 LGHDT and CDR2 YNNKEL (reference sequence). In nucleotides, the CDR3 is TGTGCCAGCAATAATGCGGGGCTCACAGATACGCAGTATTTT. Its protein product is CASNNAGLTDTQYF.

The chain's CDR3 is CASSYRQGVYEQYF. The CDR3 bases are TGTGCCAGCAGTTATCGGCAGGGGGTCTACGAGCAGTACTTC. This sequence joins TRBV6-5 and TRBJ2-7, with TRBD1 matching 7 bases. Germline V CDR1 and CDR2: MNHEY, SVGAGI. The CDR3 consists of 14 residues. J lost 3 bases, V lost 3 bases, and 5 bases had no gene match.

The chain has TRBV7-8 and TRBJ2-3; D perhaps matches TRBD2 (7 bases). The ends were cut back, 5 bases at V and 2 bases at J, with 23 bases in the middle. Germline V gives CDR1 SGHVS, CDR2 FQNEAQ. This CDR3 has 18 residues. CDR3: CASSAGPKGGANTDTQYF. The CDR3 nucleotides are TGTGCCAGCAGCGCAGGCCCAAAGGGGGGGGCGAACACAGATACGCAGTATTTT.

The table lists this clonotype with a few counts. The chain links TRBV7-6 to TRBJ2-5; a weak D match, TRBD1 (6 bases). This CDR3 has 15 residues. The ends were cut back, 0 bases at V and 7 bases at J, with 15 bases in the middle. Germline V CDR1 and CDR2: SGHVS, FNYEAQ. The CDR3 bases are TGTGCCAGCAGCTTAGCGGGGGCTGAGGCAGGGACCCAGTACTTC. Translated: CASSLAGAEAGTQYF.

To note about this clonotype: The germline gene is not matched at one end of the junction; a read error may be the cause. The CDR3 here is CTSSRTGQGDNEQYF. In DNA form, the CDR3 reads TGTACCAGCAGCCGGACCGGACAGGGGGACAACGAGCAGTACTTC. The rearrangement uses TRBV5-5 and TRBJ2-7; 10 positions match TRBD1. CDR1 is SGHKS and CDR2 is YYEKEE in the germline V gene (reference sequence). The CDR3 totals 15 residues.

The genes are TRBV20-1 and TRBJ2-6; D call uncertain. The CDR3 totals 15 residues. Trimming removed 2 bases at V and 4 bases at J, with 12 bases between. The germline V gene has CDR1 DFQATT and CDR2 SNEGSKA (reference sequence). The CDR3 loop reads CSARTALAGANVLTF. The CDR3 nucleotides read TGCAGTGCTAGAACCGCCCTTGCCGGGGCCAACGTCCTGACTTTC.

This clonotype came up a few times. J is TRBJ2-1 and V is TRBV20-1, with D possibly matching TRBD2 (6 bases). With 8 bases removed from V and 0 bases from J, the gap between germline ends came to 14 bases. Germline loops: CDR1 DFQATT, CDR2 SNEGSKA (reference sequence). The CDR3 is made up of 14 amino acids. CDR3 loop: CSSTGGLSYNEQFF. Here the CDR3 DNA reads TGCAGTTCCACTGGGGGACTCTCCTACAATGAGCAGTTCTTC.

Only a few counts were recorded for this clonotype. CDR3 in amino acids: CATSSSDGPTDTQYF. The DNA for the CDR3 is TGTGCCACCAGCTCCTCGGACGGTCCCACAGATACGCAGTATTTT. The chain links TRBV15 to TRBJ2-3, with D hard to call. Trimming took 5 bases from V and 2 from J, leaving 14 bases between them. This CDR3 is 15 amino acids long. The germline V gene encodes CDR1 LNHNV and CDR2 YYDKDF (reference sequence).

The V call is TRBV12-3 or TRBV12-4, the J call TRBJ1-6; maybe TRBD1 (6 bases). Trimming cost V 7 bases and J 6 bases, with 10 bases left between them. This CDR3 contains 13 residues. For the CDR3, the DNA is TGTGCCAGCAATGGACAGACTAATTCACCCCTCCACTTT. This encodes CASNGQTNSPLHF.